Sequencing of this TCR beta chain was carried out in a study of beta chain features in type 1 diabetes. Study-wide results and limits: Naive, central memory and Treg TCRB repertoires appeared more alike in patients than in healthy donors.

This CDR3 is built from 12 residues. V lost 3 bases to trimming and J lost 8 bases, with 9 bases between them. Germline V gene data show CDR1 as LNHNV and CDR2 as YYDKDF (reference sequence). Since all of the isolated RNA was reverse transcribed, expressed TCRB transcripts were what got sequenced. Profiling relied on immunoSEQ multiplex PCR, and the TCRdb table lists in-frame clones only, not all of them. The table shows hundreds of thousands of clones, with about 10% occurring only once. In its sample, this clone was seen a few times. The antigen remains unidentified. Each sorted fraction was over 95% pure.

The material sequenced was naive CD4+ T cells from blood. The receptor's source is a woman aged 18-29 years in good health. The chain combines TRBV15 with TRBJ2-3, with D perhaps matching TRBD1 (5 bases). The CDR3 loop is CATSRRRGTQYF. In nucleotides, the CDR3 is TGTGCCACCAGCAGGCGTAGGGGTACGCAGTATTTT.